This TCR beta chain originates from a study of blood T cell repertoires in COVID-19. For the study at large: Whether acute or convalescent, the COVID-19 samples came from the United States, Italy and Spain. In each case, the material was cDNA or gDNA derived from T cells, B-cell-depleted T cells, or PBMCs.

CDR1 and CDR2 (germline): SGDLS, YYNGEE. The ends lost 6 bases at V and 6 bases at J; junction bases unmatched: 8. This CDR3 spans 14 amino acids. In the authors' workflow: Cell counts per sample came from amplifying reference gene primers. The method was immunoSEQ multiplex PCR; TCRdb's version includes in-frame clones alone and lacks a portion of them. For V, J and clone size, that table is used; D and trimming come from the DNA. The profile shows around 250,000 clones, about 80% of them singletons. This sequence joins TRBV9 and TRBJ2-1, with 8 bases fitting TRBD2. Sequenced sample: peripheral blood. The clonotype was recovered from a man aged 25-40 years who had recovered from COVID-19. CDR3 nucleotides: TGTGCCAGCACGCGGGGGACTAGTGGCAATGAGCAGTTCTTC. It specifies CASTRGTSGNEQFF.